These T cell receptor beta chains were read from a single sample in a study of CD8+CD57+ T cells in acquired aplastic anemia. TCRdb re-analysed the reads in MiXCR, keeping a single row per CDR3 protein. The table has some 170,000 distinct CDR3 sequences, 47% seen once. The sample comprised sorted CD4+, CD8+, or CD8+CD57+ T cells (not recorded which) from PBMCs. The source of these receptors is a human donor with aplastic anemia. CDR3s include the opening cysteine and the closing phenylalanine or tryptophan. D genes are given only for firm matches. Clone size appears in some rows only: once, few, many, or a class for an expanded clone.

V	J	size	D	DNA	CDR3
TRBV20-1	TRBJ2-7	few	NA	TGCAGTGCTAGGCCGGGGCAGTGGGACGTTTCTGGGCAGTACTTC	CSARPGQWDVSGQYF
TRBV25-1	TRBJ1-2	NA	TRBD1	TGTGCCAGCAGTACGCGGACAGGGGGCATTGGCTACACCTTC	CASSTRTGGIGYTF
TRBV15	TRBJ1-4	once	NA	TGTGCCACCAGCAGAGTTGGGCAGCCGAATGAAAAACTGTTTTTT	CATSRVGQPNEKLFF
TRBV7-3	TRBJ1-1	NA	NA	TGTGCCAGCAGCTTCAGCGGGGGACAAGAAGCTTTCTTT	CASSFSGGQEAFF
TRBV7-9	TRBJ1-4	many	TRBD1	TGTGCCAGCAGCCGGACAGGGTTGGGGGAAAAACTGTTTTTT	CASSRTGLGEKLFF
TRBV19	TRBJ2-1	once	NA	TGTGCCAGTAGTATCGGTCAGTTCTACAATGAGCAGTTCTTC	CASSIGQFYNEQFF
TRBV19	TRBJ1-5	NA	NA	TGTGCCAGCATGGACAGCCGCTATAGCAATCAGCCCCAGCATTTT	CASMDSRYSNQPQHF
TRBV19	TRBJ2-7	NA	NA	TGTGCCAGTAGAGGCAGGGATTCCTACGAGCAGTACTTC	CASRGRDSYEQYF
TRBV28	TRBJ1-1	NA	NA	TGTGCCAGCAGTTTTGTCAGGGATACTGAAGCTTTCTTT	CASSFVRDTEAFF
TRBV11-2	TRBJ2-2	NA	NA	TGTGCCAGCAGCCCTTCGAGAGGCACCGGGGAGCTGTTTTTT	CASSPSRGTGELFF
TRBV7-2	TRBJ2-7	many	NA	TGTGCCAGCAGCCCCCAGGTTAACTACGAGCAGTACTTC	CASSPQVNYEQYF
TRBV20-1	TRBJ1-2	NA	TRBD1	TGCAGTGCAGGACCAGCGGGACAGGTCTATGGCTACACCTTC	CSAGPAGQVYGYTF
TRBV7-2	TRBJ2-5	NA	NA	TGTGCCAGCAGACCCGCATCAGGGGTGGGAGAGACCCAGTACTTC	CASRPASGVGETQYF
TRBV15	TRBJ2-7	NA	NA	TGTGCCACCAGCAGAGACGGAACCGGTGGGGCGGGCCGTGCCTACGAGCAGTACTTC	CATSRDGTGGAGRAYEQYF
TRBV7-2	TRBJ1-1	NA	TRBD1	TGTGCCAGCAGCTACCAGGGGGCCTTGAACACTGAAGCTTTCTTT	CASSYQGALNTEAFF
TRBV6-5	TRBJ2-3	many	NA	TGTGCCAGCAAAAGGGGAATCATCGCAGATACGCAGTATTTT	CASKRGIIADTQYF
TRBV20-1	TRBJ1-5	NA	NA	TGCAGTGCTAGAGTGACGGGCAATCAGCCCCAGCATTTT	CSARVTGNQPQHF
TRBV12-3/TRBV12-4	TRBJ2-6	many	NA	TGTGCCAGCAGGATAAGTGCTGGGGCCAACGTCCTGACTTTC	CASRISAGANVLTF
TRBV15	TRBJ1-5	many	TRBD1	TGTGCCACCAGCAGAGATGGGGGGACAGGGAACAATCAGCCCCAGCATTTT	CATSRDGGTGNNQPQHF
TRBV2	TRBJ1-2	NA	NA	TGTGCCAGCAATCTCCGAGTGACAGCCTATGGCTACACCTTC	CASNLRVTAYGYTF
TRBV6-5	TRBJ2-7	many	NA	TGTGCCAGCAGTGTCGATGTGGGCTACGAGCAGTACTTC	CASSVDVGYEQYF
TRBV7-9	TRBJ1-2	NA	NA	TGTGCCAGCAGCCAATATGGCTACACCTTC	CASSQYGYTF
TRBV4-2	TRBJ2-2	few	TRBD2	TGTGCCAGCACCCGGGGCCAGCGGGGGGGCCGCGGCACCGGGGAGCTGTTTTTT	CASTRGQRGGRGTGELFF
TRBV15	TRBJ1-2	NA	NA	TGTGCCACCAGCGTTGAGCAGGGTAACTATGGCTACACCTTC	CATSVEQGNYGYTF
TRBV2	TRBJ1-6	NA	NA	TGTGCCAGCAGTGAAGCGGACAGCAATAATTCACCCCTCCACTTT	CASSEADSNNSPLHF
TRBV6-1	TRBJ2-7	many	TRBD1	TGTGCCAGCAGGCGACAGGGGACCCCCTACGAGCAGTACTTC	CASRRQGTPYEQYF
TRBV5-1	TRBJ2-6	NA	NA	TGCGCCAGCAGCTTGGAACCTGGGGCCAACGTCCTGACTTTC	CASSLEPGANVLTF
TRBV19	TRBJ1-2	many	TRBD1	TGTGCCAGTAGTACCCAGGACAGGCGGCATAACTATGGCTACACCTTC	CASSTQDRRHNYGYTF
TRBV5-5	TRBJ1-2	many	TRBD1	TGTGCCAGCAGCCCGGGGACAGCCTATGGCTACACCTTC	CASSPGTAYGYTF
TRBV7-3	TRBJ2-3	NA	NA	TGTGCCAGCAGCTTAAGGTTGTTGGAGACATCTAGCACAGATACGCAGTATTTT	CASSLRLLETSSTDTQYF
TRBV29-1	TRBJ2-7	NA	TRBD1	TGCAGCGTTGAAGAAACGACAGGGGGCTCCCACGAGCAGTACTTC	CSVEETTGGSHEQYF
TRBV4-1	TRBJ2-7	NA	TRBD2	TGCGCCAGCAGCCAAACCGGACTAGGAGACTACGAGCAGTACTTC	CASSQTGLGDYEQYF
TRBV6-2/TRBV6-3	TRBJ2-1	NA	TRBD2	TGTGCCAGCAGTTACCCGGGACTAGCGGGGGCCAGCTCCTACAATGAGCAGTTCTTC	CASSYPGLAGASSYNEQFF
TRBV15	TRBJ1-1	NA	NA	TGTGCCACCAGCAGGCAGCAGGGAGTCGGTACTGAAGCTTTCTTT	CATSRQQGVGTEAFF
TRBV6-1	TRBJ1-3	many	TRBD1	TGTGCCAGCAGCGCCGGGACAGCTGGAAACACCATATATTTT	CASSAGTAGNTIYF
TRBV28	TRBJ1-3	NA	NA	TGTGCCAGCACGCCTGGAAACACCATATATTTT	CASTPGNTIYF
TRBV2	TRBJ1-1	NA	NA	TGTGCCAGGTCCCGGGACAAAGCTTTCTTT	CARSRDKAFF
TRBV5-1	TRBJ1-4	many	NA	TGCGCCAGCAGCCTCGGTGGCCCTAATGAAAAACTGTTTTTT	CASSLGGPNEKLFF
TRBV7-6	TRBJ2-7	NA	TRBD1	TGTGCCAGCAGCCTTGGTTCAGGACAGGGAAATGGCGAGCAGTACTTC	CASSLGSGQGNGEQYF
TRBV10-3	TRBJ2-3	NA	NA	TGTGCCATCAGTGAGAGACGGGGGTCTAGCACAGATACGCAGTATTTT	CAISERRGSSTDTQYF
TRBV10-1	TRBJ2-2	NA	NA	TGCGCCAGCAGTGAGCTAGGATTTACCGGGGAGCTGTTTTTT	CASSELGFTGELFF
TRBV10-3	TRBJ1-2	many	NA	TGTGCCATCAGTGAGGCACAGCGAATGGGCTATGGCTACACCTTC	CAISEAQRMGYGYTF
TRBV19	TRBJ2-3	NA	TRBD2	TGTGCCAGTAGTAATCACGGGAGGGCCGCCACAGATACGCAGTATTTT	CASSNHGRAATDTQYF
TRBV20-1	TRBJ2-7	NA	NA	TGCAGTGCCCCCGGGACGTACTCCTACGAGCAGTACTTC	CSAPGTYSYEQYF
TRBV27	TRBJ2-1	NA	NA	TGTGCCAGCACCCAAACGGGGCTCCTAGAAAACAATGAGCAGTTCTTC	CASTQTGLLENNEQFF
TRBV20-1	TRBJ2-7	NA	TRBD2	TGCAGTGCTAGCCTAACTAGCGTTCACCACGAGCAGTACTTC	CSASLTSVHHEQYF
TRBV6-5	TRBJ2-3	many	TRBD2	TGTGCCAGCAATATACTAGCGACAGATACGCAGTATTTT	CASNILATDTQYF
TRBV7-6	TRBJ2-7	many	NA	TGTGCCAGCAGCTCGGCCGGGGCTAGAGAGCAGTACTTC	CASSSAGAREQYF
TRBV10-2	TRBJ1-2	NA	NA	TGCGCCAGCACATCCCTTTCCCTTAACTATGGCTACACCTTC	CASTSLSLNYGYTF
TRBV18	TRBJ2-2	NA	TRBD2	TGTGCCAGCTCACCGGGGCAAATTATCCTACTAGCGGGGGAACCTAACACCGGGGAGCTGTTTTTT	CASSPGQIILLAGEPNTGELFF
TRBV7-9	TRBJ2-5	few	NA	TGTGCCAGCAGCTTTGATGAGGGTAAAAAGACCCAGTACTTC	CASSFDEGKKTQYF
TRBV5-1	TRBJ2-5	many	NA	TGCGCCAGCAGCTTGGGGACAGCTGAAGAGACCCAGTACTTC	CASSLGTAEETQYF
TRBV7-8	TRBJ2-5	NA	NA	TGTGCCAGCAGCTTAAATTTGGAGACCCAGTACTTC	CASSLNLETQYF
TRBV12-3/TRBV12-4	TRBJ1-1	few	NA	TGTGCCAGCAGTTTAGGGCAGGCGGTGGACACTGAAGCTTTCTTT	CASSLGQAVDTEAFF
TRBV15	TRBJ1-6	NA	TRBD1	TGTGCCACCAAGACAGGGAATAATTCGCCCCTCCACTTT	CATKTGNNSPLHF